This T cell receptor beta chain is from a study of shared clonotypes between healthy human individuals. It was CD45RO-negative cells, positively selected for CCR7, that made up naive CD8 cells, with terminally differentiated effector memory CD45RA+ cells excluded. Every one of the donors was a Caucasian adult that lived in Nashville, Tennessee. This clone was seen more than once but under ten times. The same CDR3 arises from other DNA sequences in this sample as well. TCRdb's table, derived via immunoSEQ multiplex PCR, lists solely in-frame clones and lacks some. This sample has roughly 1,800,000 clones, with just under 95% found just once. Input material: naive CD8+ T cells sorted from blood. This sequence originates from a man between 18 and 29 years old in good health.

CDR3 residues: CASSAGQGTEAFF. CDR3 nucleotide sequence: TGTGCCAGCAGCGCCGGACAGGGAACTGAAGCTTTCTTT. The V and J genes are TRBV9 and TRBJ1-1, with 8 positions matching TRBD1. Germline CDR1 SGDLS, CDR2 YYNGEE. The CDR3 length is 13 residues. Trimming at V came to 3 bases and at J to 5 bases, leaving 3 bases not matched to a gene.